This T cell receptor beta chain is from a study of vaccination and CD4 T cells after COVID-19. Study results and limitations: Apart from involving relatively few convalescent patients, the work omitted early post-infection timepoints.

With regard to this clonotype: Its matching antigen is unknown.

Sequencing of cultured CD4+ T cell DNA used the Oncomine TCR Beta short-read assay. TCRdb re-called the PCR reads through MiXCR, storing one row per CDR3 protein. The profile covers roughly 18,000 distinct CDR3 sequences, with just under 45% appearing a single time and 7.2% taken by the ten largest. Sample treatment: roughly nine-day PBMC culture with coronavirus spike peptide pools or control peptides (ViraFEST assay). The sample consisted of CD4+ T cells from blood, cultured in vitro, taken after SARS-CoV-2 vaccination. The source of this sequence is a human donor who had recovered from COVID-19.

The CDR3, as DNA: TGTGCCAGCAGTCACCCTAGCGGCCGCACAGATACGCAGTATTTT. Residues: CASSHPSGRTDTQYF. The chain couples TRBV28 to TRBJ2-3; 7 bases are a match to TRBD2. The V and J ends lost 5 bases and 1 base, in that order; junction bases with no gene match: 6. The CDR3 covers 15 residues. In germline, CDR1 is MDHEN, CDR2 SYDVKM.